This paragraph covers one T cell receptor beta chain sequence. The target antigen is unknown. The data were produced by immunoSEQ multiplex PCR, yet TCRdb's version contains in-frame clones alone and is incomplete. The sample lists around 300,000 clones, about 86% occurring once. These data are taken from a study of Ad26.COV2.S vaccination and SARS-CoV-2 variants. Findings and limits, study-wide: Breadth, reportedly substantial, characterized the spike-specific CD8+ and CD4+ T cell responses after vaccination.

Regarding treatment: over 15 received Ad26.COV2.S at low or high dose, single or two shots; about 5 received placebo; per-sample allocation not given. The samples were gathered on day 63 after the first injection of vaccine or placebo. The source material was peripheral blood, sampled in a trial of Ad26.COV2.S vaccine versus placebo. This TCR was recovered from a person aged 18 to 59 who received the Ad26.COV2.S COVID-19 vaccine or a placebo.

The CDR3 DNA reads TGCGCCAGCAGCCAAGAAAAAATCATAGCGGGGTCCATTAGCGGTTTTTCAGATACGCAGTATTTT. The encoded protein is CASSQEKIIAGSISGFSDTQYF. The rearrangement links TRBV4-1 to TRBJ2-3; 8 bases fit TRBD2. The CDR3 is made up of 22 amino acids. Germline V gene data show CDR1 as MGHRA and CDR2 as YSYEKL. Trimming cost V 0 bases and J 4 bases; bases outside gene matches: 24.